This T cell receptor beta chain was sequenced during a study of CD8+ T cells in alopecia areata. As for the study in general: Spontaneously alopecic C3H/HeJ graft donors, about 6-12 months old, gave skin to roughly 7-11-week-old female C3H/HeJ mice. Study-wide results and limits: Lesional scalp exceeded normal scalp in clonality, especially in alopecia totalis/universalis. Possibly because of HLA-related factors, TCR sharing was less clear across patients than in mice. Scalp samples also yield sequences of resident alphabeta T cells from normal skin.

Sequencing relied on a cDNA template that was reverse transcribed from extracted RNA. Some clones are missing from TCRdb's copy, which holds only in-frame ones; the method was immunoSEQ multiplex PCR. Sampling found roughly 120,000 clones, none seen once. Of note for this clone: Its target is unknown. At residue 13, TCRdb's protein disagrees with the DNA translation; the protein shown here derives from the DNA. The gene symbols are mouse symbols.

This sequence originates from a C3H/HeJ mouse with alopecia areata. MHC haplotype of the mouse line: H2-k. Source material: lesional skin.

The CDR3 region is CASSIRGLSYNSPLYF. Incomplete CDR3 DNA: TGTGCCAGCAGTATAAGGGGTCTTTCCTATAATTCGCCC. The chain has TRBV19 and TRBJ1-6, with D perhaps TRBD1 (5 bases). The CDR3 end lies 3 residues beyond the end of the read and is filled in from the germline J gene. TRBJ1-6 qualifies as an ORF whose function is uncertain. The germline V and J ends were trimmed by 1 base and 0 bases, with 8 bases remaining between them. The CDR3 is made up of 16 amino acids. Per the germline V gene, CDR1 is FNHDT and CDR2 is SITEND (reference sequence).